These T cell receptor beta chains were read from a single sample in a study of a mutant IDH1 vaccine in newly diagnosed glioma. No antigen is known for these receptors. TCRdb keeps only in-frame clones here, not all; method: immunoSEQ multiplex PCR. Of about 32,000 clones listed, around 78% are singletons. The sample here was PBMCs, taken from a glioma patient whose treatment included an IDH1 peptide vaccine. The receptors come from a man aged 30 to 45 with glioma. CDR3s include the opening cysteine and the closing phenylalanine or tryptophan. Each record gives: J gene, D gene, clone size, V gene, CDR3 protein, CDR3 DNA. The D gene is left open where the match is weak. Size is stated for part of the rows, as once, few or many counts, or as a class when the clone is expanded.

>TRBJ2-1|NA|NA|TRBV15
CATSGETGIYNEQFF
TGTGCCACCAGCGGGGAGACAGGAATCTACAATGAGCAGTTCTTC
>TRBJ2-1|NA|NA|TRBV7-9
CASSLDWGPREQFF
TGTGCCAGCAGCTTAGATTGGGGTCCGCGTGAGCAGTTCTTC
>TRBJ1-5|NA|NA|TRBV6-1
CASSVQPNQPQHF
TGTGCCAGCAGTGTTCAGCCTAATCAGCCCCAGCATTTT
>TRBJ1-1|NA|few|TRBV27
CASSRDRFTEAFF
TGTGCCAGCAGCCGGGACCGATTCACTGAAGCTTTCTTT
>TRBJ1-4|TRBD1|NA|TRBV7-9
CASSPQGMGEKLFF
TGTGCCAGCAGCCCACAGGGGATGGGGGAAAAACTGTTTTTT
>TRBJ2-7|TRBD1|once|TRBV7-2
CASSFRQGTYEQYF
TGTGCCAGCAGCTTCAGACAGGGCACCTACGAGCAGTACTTC
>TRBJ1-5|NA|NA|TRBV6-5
CASSYSGSNQPQHF
TGTGCCAGCAGTTACTCAGGAAGCAATCAGCCCCAGCATTTT
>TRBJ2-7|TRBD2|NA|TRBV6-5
CASSYGAGGAYEQYF
TGTGCCAGCAGTTACGGAGCGGGAGGGGCCTACGAGCAGTACTTC
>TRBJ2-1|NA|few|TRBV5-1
CASRVDSNSYNEQFF
TGCGCCAGCAGAGTTGACTCTAACTCCTACAATGAGCAGTTCTTC
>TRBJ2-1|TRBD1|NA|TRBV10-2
CASTGTGGYNEQFF
TGCGCCAGCACCGGGACAGGGGGCTACAATGAGCAGTTCTTC
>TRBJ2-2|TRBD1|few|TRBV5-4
CASSSRTGGGTGELFF
TGTGCCAGCAGCTCAAGGACAGGGGGCGGAACCGGGGAGCTGTTTTTT
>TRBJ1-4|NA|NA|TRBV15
CATSSEYRTPSATNEKLFF
TGTGCCACCAGCAGTGAGTACAGGACTCCCTCTGCAACTAATGAAAAACTGTTTTTT
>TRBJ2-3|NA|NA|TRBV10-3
CAIAQNTDTQYF
TGTGCCATCGCTCAGAACACAGATACGCAGTATTTT